This is a list of T cell receptor beta chains from one sample in a study of T cells in Graves' hyperthyroidism and ophthalmopathy. From the multiplex PCR reads, TCRdb called clonotypes with MiXCR, one entry per CDR3 protein. The table includes 480,000 or so distinct CDR3 sequences, around an eighth detected once. The sample comprised blood. The receptor set was obtained from a woman in her late teens or twenties with Graves' hyperthyroidism. CDR3s include the opening cysteine and the closing phenylalanine or tryptophan. The order of the fields is J gene, clone size, V gene, D gene, CDR3 protein, CDR3 DNA. D genes are given only for firm matches. The size of a clone is reported for some rows only, either as once, few or many, or as a class for expanded clones.

J gene: TRBJ2-5; clone size: many; V gene: TRBV20-1; D gene: TRBD2; CDR3 protein: CSATGTSGRPQETQYF; CDR3 DNA: TGCAGTGCTACCGGGACTAGCGGGAGGCCTCAAGAGACCCAGTACTTC
J gene: TRBJ2-4; clone size: many; V gene: TRBV3-1; D gene: NA; CDR3 protein: CASSQEGVNIQYF; CDR3 DNA: TGTGCCAGCAGCCAAGAAGGAGTAAACATTCAGTACTTC
J gene: TRBJ1-1; clone size: many; V gene: TRBV7-6; D gene: NA; CDR3 protein: CASSSGGVTEAFF; CDR3 DNA: TGTGCCAGCAGCTCCGGAGGGGTCACTGAAGCTTTCTTT
J gene: TRBJ1-5; clone size: many; V gene: TRBV5-1; D gene: NA; CDR3 protein: CASSPAGLYSNQPQHF; CDR3 DNA: TGCGCCAGCAGCCCGGCGGGACTTTATAGCAATCAGCCCCAGCATTTT
J gene: TRBJ1-2; clone size: many; V gene: TRBV10-3; D gene: NA; CDR3 protein: CAIMGGNYGYTF; CDR3 DNA: TGTGCCATCATGGGTGGTAACTATGGCTACACCTTC
J gene: TRBJ2-5; clone size: NA; V gene: TRBV12-3/TRBV12-4; D gene: TRBD2; CDR3 protein: CASSLWLAGAGETQYF; CDR3 DNA: TGTGCCAGCAGTTTGTGGCTAGCGGGAGCTGGAGAGACCCAGTACTTC
J gene: TRBJ2-2; clone size: many; V gene: TRBV28; D gene: NA; CDR3 protein: CASTEQSNTGELFF; CDR3 DNA: TGTGCCAGCACCGAACAGTCGAACACCGGGGAGCTGTTTTTT
J gene: TRBJ1-2; clone size: few; V gene: TRBV9; D gene: TRBD1; CDR3 protein: CASSVAQNPGQGYGYTF; CDR3 DNA: TGTGCCAGCAGCGTAGCTCAGAACCCGGGACAGGGCTATGGCTACACCTTC
J gene: TRBJ2-5; clone size: NA; V gene: TRBV11-2; D gene: NA; CDR3 protein: CASSLRPGAEETQYF; CDR3 DNA: TGTGCCAGCAGCCTTCGGCCGGGGGCTGAAGAGACCCAGTACTTC
J gene: TRBJ2-1; clone size: NA; V gene: TRBV29-1; D gene: NA; CDR3 protein: CSVEDLGRGAGNNEQFF; CDR3 DNA: TGCAGCGTTGAAGATTTAGGCAGGGGGGCAGGAAACAATGAGCAGTTCTTC
J gene: TRBJ2-4; clone size: many; V gene: TRBV7-6; D gene: TRBD2; CDR3 protein: CASSLGEGRESKNIQYF; CDR3 DNA: TGTGCCAGCAGCTTAGGGGAGGGCCGGGAGTCCAAAAACATTCAGTACTTC
J gene: TRBJ2-3; clone size: few; V gene: TRBV7-2; D gene: NA; CDR3 protein: CASSSAGLDTQYF; CDR3 DNA: TGTGCCAGCAGCTCAGCCGGCCTGGATACGCAGTATTTT
J gene: TRBJ1-2; clone size: many; V gene: TRBV20-1; D gene: NA; CDR3 protein: CSASLGSILGYGYTF; CDR3 DNA: TGCAGTGCTAGCCTCGGGTCTATCTTGGGCTATGGCTACACCTTC
J gene: TRBJ2-7; clone size: NA; V gene: TRBV10-3; D gene: NA; CDR3 protein: CAISESFRYPYEQYF; CDR3 DNA: TGTGCCATCAGTGAGTCGTTCCGGTACCCCTACGAGCAGTACTTC
J gene: TRBJ2-1; clone size: many; V gene: TRBV5-6; D gene: TRBD2; CDR3 protein: CASSFPSGSNEQFF; CDR3 DNA: TGTGCCTCCTCTTTCCCTAGCGGGAGTAATGAGCAGTTCTTC
J gene: TRBJ2-2; clone size: many; V gene: TRBV18; D gene: NA; CDR3 protein: CASSPGTGELFF; CDR3 DNA: TGTGCCAGCAGTCCAGGAACCGGGGAGCTGTTTTTT
J gene: TRBJ2-1; clone size: NA; V gene: TRBV4-2; D gene: TRBD2; CDR3 protein: CASSQGLAGGHNEQFF; CDR3 DNA: TGTGCCAGCAGCCAAGGCCTGGCGGGGGGGCACAATGAGCAGTTCTTC
J gene: TRBJ1-2; clone size: many; V gene: TRBV6-1; D gene: NA; CDR3 protein: CASSRDGLLGYTF; CDR3 DNA: TGTGCCAGCAGCCGCGACGGGTTGCTTGGCTACACCTTC
J gene: TRBJ2-4; clone size: few; V gene: TRBV7-2; D gene: TRBD1; CDR3 protein: CASSDNRGPNIQYF; CDR3 DNA: TGTGCCAGCAGTGATAACAGGGGGCCAAACATTCAGTACTTC
J gene: TRBJ2-3; clone size: many; V gene: TRBV5-1; D gene: NA; CDR3 protein: CASSLERARGTDTQYF; CDR3 DNA: TGCGCCAGCAGCTTGGAGCGGGCAAGGGGCACAGATACGCAGTATTTT
J gene: TRBJ2-5; clone size: NA; V gene: TRBV3-1; D gene: TRBD1; CDR3 protein: CSSSQKLHGDRGRETQYF; CDR3 DNA: TGTTCCAGCAGCCAGAAATTACATGGTGACAGGGGGCGAGAGACCCAGTACTTC
J gene: TRBJ1-1; clone size: NA; V gene: TRBV7-6; D gene: NA; CDR3 protein: CASSLGGGGNTEAFF; CDR3 DNA: TGTGCCAGCAGCCTCGGAGGTGGGGGGAACACTGAAGCTTTCTTT
J gene: TRBJ2-3; clone size: NA; V gene: TRBV5-4; D gene: TRBD2; CDR3 protein: CASSFRGSGRAGTDTQYF; CDR3 DNA: TGTGCCAGCAGCTTCCGGGGGAGCGGGAGGGCCGGCACAGATACGCAGTATTTT
J gene: TRBJ1-1; clone size: many; V gene: TRBV15; D gene: NA; CDR3 protein: CATSRVRVNTEAFF; CDR3 DNA: TGTGCCACCAGCAGAGTAAGGGTGAACACTGAAGCTTTCTTT
J gene: TRBJ1-2; clone size: many; V gene: TRBV6-1; D gene: TRBD1; CDR3 protein: CASSSGQGAVGYTF; CDR3 DNA: TGTGCCAGCAGCTCAGGACAGGGGGCAGTGGGCTACACCTTC
J gene: TRBJ2-1; clone size: many; V gene: TRBV7-8; D gene: TRBD2; CDR3 protein: CASLGWEGRGNEQFF; CDR3 DNA: TGTGCCAGCCTAGGGTGGGAGGGCCGGGGAAATGAGCAGTTCTTC
J gene: TRBJ2-7; clone size: NA; V gene: TRBV7-6; D gene: TRBD1; CDR3 protein: CASSLLTGQGTYEQYF; CDR3 DNA: TGTGCCAGCAGCCTACTAACGGGACAGGGTACCTACGAGCAGTACTTC
J gene: TRBJ2-1; clone size: many; V gene: TRBV27; D gene: NA; CDR3 protein: CASSLSIWRPNEQFF; CDR3 DNA: TGTGCCAGCAGTTTATCGATATGGCGCCCCAATGAGCAGTTCTTC
J gene: TRBJ2-7; clone size: few; V gene: TRBV6-5; D gene: TRBD1; CDR3 protein: CASSYFPGQGYEQYF; CDR3 DNA: TGTGCCAGCAGTTACTTCCCAGGACAGGGATACGAGCAGTACTTC
J gene: TRBJ2-7; clone size: NA; V gene: TRBV27; D gene: NA; CDR3 protein: CASSLSWGPTYEQYF; CDR3 DNA: TGTGCCAGCAGTTTATCATGGGGCCCCACCTACGAGCAGTACTTC
J gene: TRBJ1-1; clone size: many; V gene: TRBV10-3; D gene: TRBD1; CDR3 protein: CAITTGAENTEAFF; CDR3 DNA: TGTGCCATCACCACAGGGGCCGAGAACACTGAAGCTTTCTTT
J gene: TRBJ2-7; clone size: few; V gene: TRBV30; D gene: NA; CDR3 protein: CALERAMGDEQYF; CDR3 DNA: TGTGCCTTGGAGAGAGCCATGGGCGACGAGCAGTACTTC
J gene: TRBJ2-1; clone size: many; V gene: TRBV2; D gene: TRBD2; CDR3 protein: CASSDRLAGGYNEQFF; CDR3 DNA: TGTGCCAGCAGTGACAGGCTAGCGGGAGGGTACAATGAGCAGTTCTTC
J gene: TRBJ2-7; clone size: NA; V gene: TRBV18; D gene: TRBD2; CDR3 protein: CASSPPSGSSYEQYF; CDR3 DNA: TGTGCCAGCTCACCCCCTAGCGGGTCCTCCTACGAGCAGTACTTC
J gene: TRBJ1-1; clone size: NA; V gene: TRBV11-1; D gene: TRBD1; CDR3 protein: CASSRKGQGAREAFF; CDR3 DNA: TGTGCCAGCAGCAGAAAGGGACAGGGTGCCCGTGAAGCTTTCTTT
J gene: TRBJ1-5; clone size: NA; V gene: TRBV27; D gene: NA; CDR3 protein: CASLPQGGSNQPQHF; CDR3 DNA: TGTGCCAGCCTGCCACAGGGCGGGAGCAATCAGCCCCAGCATTTT
J gene: TRBJ2-4; clone size: NA; V gene: TRBV12-3/TRBV12-4; D gene: TRBD2; CDR3 protein: CASSLTSGRNIQYF; CDR3 DNA: TGTGCCAGCAGCCTTACTAGCGGGAGAAACATTCAGTACTTC
J gene: TRBJ1-4; clone size: NA; V gene: TRBV6-2/TRBV6-3; D gene: NA; CDR3 protein: CASSYGAGLNEKLFF; CDR3 DNA: TGTGCCAGCAGTTACGGGGCAGGTCTTAATGAAAAACTGTTTTTT
J gene: TRBJ2-3; clone size: many; V gene: TRBV12-3/TRBV12-4; D gene: TRBD1; CDR3 protein: CASSRTGRATDTQYF; CDR3 DNA: TGTGCCAGCAGCCGGACAGGGCGCGCCACAGATACGCAGTATTTT
J gene: TRBJ1-1; clone size: many; V gene: TRBV6-1; D gene: NA; CDR3 protein: CASSDTGQMNTEAFF; CDR3 DNA: TGTGCCAGCAGTGACACTGGACAGATGAACACTGAAGCTTTCTTT
J gene: TRBJ2-3; clone size: many; V gene: TRBV27; D gene: TRBD2; CDR3 protein: CASSLSSLAGGGTDTQYF; CDR3 DNA: TGTGCCAGCAGTTTATCTTCCCTAGCGGGAGGAGGCACAGATACGCAGTATTTT
J gene: TRBJ1-3; clone size: once; V gene: TRBV7-9; D gene: TRBD1; CDR3 protein: CASSTTGASGNTIYF; CDR3 DNA: TGTGCCAGCAGCACTACAGGGGCCTCTGGAAACACCATATATTTT
J gene: TRBJ1-2; clone size: NA; V gene: TRBV12-3/TRBV12-4; D gene: NA; CDR3 protein: CASSFSIEGGAHGYTF; CDR3 DNA: TGTGCCAGCAGTTTCAGCATCGAGGGGGGGGCCCATGGCTACACCTTC
J gene: TRBJ2-7; clone size: few; V gene: TRBV7-8; D gene: NA; CDR3 protein: CASSLSRPGYEQYF; CDR3 DNA: TGTGCCAGCAGCTTAAGCAGGCCGGGCTACGAGCAGTACTTC
J gene: TRBJ2-7; clone size: many; V gene: TRBV7-9; D gene: NA; CDR3 protein: CASSFAISNEQYF; CDR3 DNA: TGTGCCAGCAGCTTCGCGATCTCGAACGAGCAGTACTTC
J gene: TRBJ2-2; clone size: NA; V gene: TRBV7-7; D gene: NA; CDR3 protein: CASSLAGRTGELFF; CDR3 DNA: TGTGCCAGCAGCTTAGCGGGGCGAACCGGGGAGCTGTTTTTT
J gene: TRBJ2-3; clone size: NA; V gene: TRBV9; D gene: TRBD2; CDR3 protein: CASSTRLAGGLDTQYF; CDR3 DNA: TGTGCCAGCAGCACCCGGCTAGCGGGAGGATTAGATACGCAGTATTTT